The 19 T cell receptor beta chains reported below all come from one sample, sequenced in a study of blood T cell repertoires in COVID-19. Repertoires were generated with immunoSEQ multiplex PCR, while TCRdb's copy carries only in-frame clones and drops some. The sample shows around 60,000 clones, 80% to 85% of them seen only once. The sample taken for sequencing was peripheral blood. These receptors were obtained from a man in his fifties or sixties with COVID-19, enrolled during active disease.

J is TRBJ2-5 and V is TRBV9; 11 nucleotides line up with TRBD1. The CDR3 contains 15 residues. In germline, CDR1 is SGDLS, CDR2 YYNGEE. V lost 4 bases, J lost 5 bases, and 7 bases stayed unmatched. The CDR3, as DNA: TGTGCCAGCAGCTCTGGGACAGGGGGTTTGGAGACCCAGTACTTC. Protein: CASSSGTGGLETQYF.

The chain carries TRBV27 and TRBJ2-7, with D possibly being TRBD2 (6 bases). The CDR3 spans 18 residues. The V end was cut by 6 bases, the J end by 4 bases, with 28 bases between. Germline V gives CDR1 MNHEY, CDR2 SMNVEV (reference sequence). The CDR3 coding sequence is TGTGCCAGCAGGATTCTCTCGGCGGGGTTGGTCGGGTCTTACGAGCAGTACTTC. Amino acid sequence: CASRILSAGLVGSYEQYF.

The CDR3 spells CAIWRGLDYGYTF. DNA of the CDR3: TGTGCCATCTGGAGGGGTCTGGACTATGGCTACACCTTC. This chain connects TRBV28 to TRBJ1-2; possibly TRBD1 for D (5 bases). The V gene's germline CDR1 is MDHEN and CDR2 SYDVKM. This CDR3 is 13 amino acids long. V was shortened by 10 bases and J by 3 bases, with 15 bases between the two germline ends.

As DNA, the CDR3 is TGTGCCAGTAACCCACTTCATTTCGGGACACCCCTCCACTTT. Translating it yields CASNPLHFGTPLHF. The chain is built from TRBV5-5 and TRBJ1-6; no clear D gene. The CDR3 extends over 14 amino acids. V dropped 8 bases and J dropped 11 bases, with 20 bases sitting between them. In germline, CDR1 is SGHKS, CDR2 YYEKEE (reference sequence).

The chain carries TRBV10-1 and TRBJ2-7; tentative D call: TRBD2 (6 bases). Germline lookup yields CDR1 WNHNN and CDR2 SYGVQD (reference sequence). The CDR3 loop spans 13 amino acids. Trimming left V 8 bases short and J 4 bases short, with 15 bases between. CDR3 DNA: TGCGCCAGCGGCGGGACGGCCCTTTACGAGCAGTACTTC. It yields the protein CASGGTALYEQYF.

The rearrangement uses TRBV7-2 and TRBJ1-1, with unresolved D. Germline V gene sequence: CDR1 SGHTA, CDR2 FQGNSA. The CDR3 is 14 amino acids. Trimming pared 1 base from V and 11 bases from J, leaving 17 bases between. CDR3: CASSLVRQASVAFF. DNA for the CDR3: TGTGCCAGCAGCTTAGTTAGGCAGGCCTCAGTTGCTTTCTTT. The variable domain in full, with the rest retrieved from reference TRBV7-2 and TRBJ1-1, is GAGVSQSPSNKVTEKGKDVELRCDPISGHTALYWYRQSLGQGLEFLIYFQGNSAPDKSGLPSDRFSAERTGGSVSTLTIQRTQQEDSAVYLCASSLVRQASVAFFGQGTRLTVV.

In its sample, this clone was seen once. V gene TRBV19 combines with J gene TRBJ2-1, with D perhaps TRBD1 (6 bases). CDR1 is LNHDA, CDR2 SQIVND, per germline (reference sequence). The CDR3 loop spans 15 amino acids. With 5 bases removed from V and 3 bases from J, the gap between germline ends came to 14 bases. This CDR3 reads CASSPKGDNYNEQFF. The CDR3 DNA reads as TGTGCCAGTAGTCCCAAAGGGGACAACTACAATGAGCAGTTCTTC. The full variable domain, in which reference TRBV19 and TRBJ2-1 provide the parts outside the CDR3, is DGGITQSPKYLFRKEGQNVTLSCEQNLNHDAMYWYRQDPGQGLRLIYYSQIVNDFQKGDIAEGYSVSREKKESFPLTVTSAQKNPTAFYLCASSPKGDNYNEQFFGPGTRLTVL.

The rearrangement joins TRBV24-1 to TRBJ1-1, with 7 bases lining up with TRBD1. Trimming at V came to 1 base and at J to 11 bases, leaving 3 bases not matched to a gene. There are 12 residues in the CDR3. Germline loops: CDR1 KGHDR, CDR2 SFDVKD. The CDR3 nucleotides are TGTGCCACCAGTGATTTTGAGGGGGCGGCTTTCTTT. It codes for CATSDFEGAAFF.

The chain employs TRBV3-1 (or the pseudogene TRBV3-2) and TRBJ1-1; a possible D gene is TRBD1 (5 bases). V shed 3 bases and J shed 5 bases, with 13 bases lying between them. The CDR3 consists of 14 residues. Germline lookup yields CDR1 LGHDT and CDR2 YNNKEL (reference sequence). CDR3 amino acids: CASSHPQGWTEAFF. CDR3 nucleotide sequence: TGTGCCAGCAGCCACCCCCAGGGATGGACTGAAGCTTTCTTT.

The chain joins TRBV30 to TRBJ2-7; 9 bases are shared with TRBD1. V shed 1 base and J 3 bases; nucleotides not matched to a gene: 7. The CDR3 is 15 residues long. CDR1 is GTSNPN, CDR2 SVGIG, per germline (reference sequence). CDR3 sequence reads: CAWSDPGTGFYEQYF. CDR3 in DNA: TGTGCCTGGAGTGACCCCGGGACAGGGTTCTACGAGCAGTACTTC.

V usage is TRBV27 and J usage is TRBJ2-7; TRBD1 aligns across 9 bases. Germline CDR1 reads MNHEY; CDR2 reads SMNVEV (reference sequence). V lost 4 bases to trimming and J lost 9 bases; unmatched junction nucleotides: 10. The CDR3 consists of 14 residues. CDR3 residues: CASSSYTGGSGQYF. CDR3 nucleotide sequence: TGTGCCAGCAGTTCCTATACAGGGGGCTCAGGGCAGTACTTC.

The V and J genes are TRBV18 and TRBJ1-6; no definite D call. Germline-derived CDR1 and CDR2 are KGHSH and LQKENI. V gave up 3 bases and J gave up 7 bases, with 7 bases separating them. The CDR3 loop spans 13 amino acids. As DNA, the CDR3 is TGTGCCAGCTCACCCGAACAAAATTCACCCCTCCACTTT. Encoded protein: CASSPEQNSPLHF.

In this sample, this clone turned up a few times. V gene TRBV27 combines with J gene TRBJ1-2, with TRBD1 matching over 7 bases. Germline assignment: CDR1 MNHEY and CDR2 SMNVEV (reference sequence). Losses at the gene ends were 2 bases for V and 6 bases for J; bases not matched to a gene: 9. This CDR3 has 15 amino acids. CDR3 nucleotides: TGTGCCAGCAGTTTAGGTTTGGGCAGGGGGAATGGCTACACCTTC. Translation gives CASSLGLGRGNGYTF.

This clone was counted only a few times. The chain has TRBV28 and TRBJ2-1; tentative D call: TRBD2 (5 bases). Germline CDR1 is MDHEN and CDR2 is SYDVKM. The CDR3 spans 13 residues. Trimming removed 4 bases from V and 4 bases from J, with 8 bases in between. CDR3: CASSWAGYNEQFF. DNA of the CDR3: TGTGCCAGCAGTTGGGCGGGTTACAATGAGCAGTTCTTC. The whole variable domain, remainder taken from reference TRBV28 and TRBJ2-1, is DVKVTQSSRYLVKRTGEKVFLECVQDMDHENMFWYRQDPGLGLRLIYFSYDVKMKEKGDIPEGYSVSREKKERFSLILESASTNQTSMYLCASSWAGYNEQFFGPGTRLTVL.

Only a few counts were recorded for this clone. The CDR3 DNA is TGTGCCAGCAGCCAAGTGTCCCACCCAACAGGTTCGATTGTACAGCCCCAGCATTTT. As protein: CASSQVSHPTGSIVQPQHF. The chain joins TRBV4-2 to TRBJ1-5; TRBD1 might be the D (5 bases). From germline, CDR1 is LGHNA and CDR2 YNFKEQ. V gave up 1 base and J gave up 7 bases, with 26 bases separating them. This CDR3 region has 19 residues.

The J gene is TRBJ2-2, the V gene TRBV4-1; weak D call: TRBD1 (5 bases). Trimming cost V 6 bases and J 4 bases, with 18 bases left between them. CDR3 length: 16 residues. Germline assignment: CDR1 MGHRA and CDR2 YSYEKL. Here the CDR3 reads CASRGLSFASTGELFF. The CDR3 coding sequence is TGCGCCAGCAGGGGGCTTAGCTTTGCGTCCACCGGGGAGCTGTTTTTT.

This chain connects TRBV19 to TRBJ1-1; maybe TRBD1 (6 bases). CDR1 is LNHDA, CDR2 SQIVND, per germline (reference sequence). The CDR3 contains 16 residues. The V end was cut by 5 bases, the J end by 0 bases, with 16 bases between. CDR3 region: CASSPRRTDLNTEAFF. The CDR3 nucleotides read TGTGCCAGTAGTCCGCGCCGGACAGACTTGAACACTGAAGCTTTCTTT. The variable domain in full, completed from reference TRBV19 and TRBJ1-1, reads DGGITQSPKYLFRKEGQNVTLSCEQNLNHDAMYWYRQDPGQGLRLIYYSQIVNDFQKGDIAEGYSVSREKKESFPLTVTSAQKNPTAFYLCASSPRRTDLNTEAFFGQGTRLTVV.

This clone has only one observation. The CDR3 here is CAGRPRPHYGYTF. The CDR3 DNA reads TGTGCCGGGCGACCACGTCCCCATTATGGCTACACCTTC. This chain connects TRBV9 to TRBJ1-2; the D is unclear. CDR3 length: 13 residues. V lost 10 bases and J lost 5, with 18 bases in between. CDR1 and CDR2 (germline): SGDLS, YYNGEE.

The chain joins TRBV27 to TRBJ2-7; TRBD2 matches 12 bases. The CDR3 runs 17 residues. V dropped 2 bases and J dropped 0; count of bases not matched to a gene: 5. Germline V gives CDR1 MNHEY, CDR2 SMNVEV (reference sequence). CDR3 sequence: CASSLKGLAGLSYEQYF. For the CDR3, the DNA is TGTGCCAGCAGTTTAAAAGGACTAGCGGGACTCTCCTACGAGCAGTACTTC.